Sequencing of this T cell receptor (beta chain) was carried out in a study of regulatory T cells in long-lasting Graves disease. Notes on the study in general: Persistent disease preferred TRBV28, TRBJ1-2 and TRBJ2-5.

The V end lost 3 bases, the J end lost 4 bases, and 9 bases lay between the germline ends. This CDR3 is built from 12 residues. Looked up from germline, CDR1 is SQVTM and CDR2 is ANQGSEA. Time point given: newly diagnosed GD, antithyroid drugs for less than 3 months. There was RNA extracted from PBMCs, and the TCR library was made from it. Through Arm-PCR of CDR3 regions and iRepertoire HTBI primers, TCR beta libraries were built. TCRdb used MiXCR to reprocess the multiplex PCR reads, holding one entry per CDR3 protein. The data hold 540,000 or so distinct CDR3 sequences, with approximately 12% observed a single time. At least ten counts were recorded for this clonotype. The antigen is undetermined. Another study also made use of these data, one on T cells in Graves' hyperthyroidism and ophthalmopathy. That publication notes: It was uncontrolled infection, other autoimmune disease, pregnancy or lactation that excluded patients. Based on clinical symptoms, serum thyroxine and TRAb, thyroid ultrasound and orbital computed tomography, diagnoses were reached.

The receptor was isolated from a man aged 25-45 years with Graves disease. The sequenced sample was peripheral blood mononuclear cells (PBMCs), obtained at new diagnosis, from a patient treated with antithyroid drugs. V gene TRBV29-1 combines with J gene TRBJ1-1, with D perhaps matching TRBD1 (5 bases). This chain's CDR3 is CSVDKGSTEAFF. CDR3 coding DNA: TGCAGCGTTGACAAGGGGAGCACTGAAGCTTTCTTT.